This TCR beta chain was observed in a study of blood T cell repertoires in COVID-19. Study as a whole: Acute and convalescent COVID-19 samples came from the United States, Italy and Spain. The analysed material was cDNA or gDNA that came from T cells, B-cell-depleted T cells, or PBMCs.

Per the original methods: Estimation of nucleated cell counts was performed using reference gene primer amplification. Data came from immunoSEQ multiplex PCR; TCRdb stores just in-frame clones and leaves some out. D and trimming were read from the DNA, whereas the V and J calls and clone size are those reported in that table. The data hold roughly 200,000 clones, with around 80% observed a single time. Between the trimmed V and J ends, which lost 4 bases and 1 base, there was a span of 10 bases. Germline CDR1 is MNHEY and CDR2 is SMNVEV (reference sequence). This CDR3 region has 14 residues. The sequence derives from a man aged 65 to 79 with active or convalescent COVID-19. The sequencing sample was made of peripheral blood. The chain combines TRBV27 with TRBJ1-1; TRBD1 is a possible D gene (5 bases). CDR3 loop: CASSSYGGNTEAFF. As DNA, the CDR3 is TGTGCCAGCAGTTCCTACGGGGGGAACACTGAAGCTTTCTTT.